A single sample is the source of the 8 T cell receptor beta chains below, sequenced in a study of T cells expressing NK-cell markers. After re-calling the 5' RACE reads, TCRdb lists one entry per CDR3 protein, DNA absent. This repertoire includes a few hundred thousand distinct CDR3 sequences. The sequenced sample was blood T cells: a sorted CD56 or NKG2C T cell subset, CD4+ or CD8+ T cells, or bulk PBMC T cells (not recorded which). The origin of the receptors is a man younger than 30 in good health.

The V and J genes are TRBV12-3 or TRBV12-4 and TRBJ2-1; TCRdb calls TRBD1, which cannot be checked without DNA. This CDR3 contains 17 residues. CDR3 sequence: CASSSRDPGQGYNEQFF.

The chain combines TRBV9 with TRBJ2-3; the D call from TCRdb, TRBD1, cannot be confirmed without DNA. The length of the CDR3 is 15 residues. The germline CDR1 and CDR2 sequences are SGDLS and YYNGEE. CDR3 region: CASTLEAEPTDTQYF.

The V and J genes are TRBV30 and TRBJ1-2; TCRdb selects TRBD1, and the lack of DNA leaves this call unchecked. CDR3 length: 16 residues. CDR1 and CDR2 (germline): GTSNPN, SVGIG (reference sequence). The CDR3 here is CAWMRGQGLSNYGYTF.

The V and J genes are TRBV30 and TRBJ2-1; TCRdb indicates TRBD1, and absent DNA this call remains unverified. The CDR3 runs 13 residues. Germline V CDR1 and CDR2: GTSNPN, SVGIG (reference sequence). The CDR3 is CAWNRVASNEQFF.

The chain has TRBV5-6 and TRBJ2-5. Germline CDR1 is SGHDT and CDR2 is YYEEEE. The CDR3 has 16 residues. The CDR3 protein is CASSLFRDGYQETQYF.

The chain recombines TRBV12-3 or TRBV12-4 with TRBJ1-5; TCRdb selects TRBD1, and the lack of DNA leaves this call unchecked. The CDR3 covers 17 residues. The CDR3 sequence: CASSRGTGQILNQPQHF.

The V and J genes are TRBV20-1 and TRBJ2-1; TCRdb's assignment of TRBD2 cannot be checked, as there is no DNA. Germline values: CDR1 DFQATT, CDR2 SNEGSKA (reference sequence). The CDR3 runs to 16 residues. The CDR3 region is CSARAPGLAIYNEQFF.

This rearrangement joins TRBV5-1 to TRBJ2-1; TCRdb returns TRBD1, unconfirmable since there is no DNA. CDR1 and CDR2 (germline): SGHRS, YFSETQ. This CDR3 region has 15 residues. The CDR3: CASSLGDREYNEQFF. The full variable domain, rest sourced from reference TRBV5-1 and TRBJ2-1, is KAGVTQTPRYLIKTRGQQVTLSCSPISGHRSVSWYQQTPGQGLQFLFEYFSETQRNKGNFPGRFSGRQFSNSRSEMNVSTLELGDSALYLCASSLGDREYNEQFFGPGTRLTVL.